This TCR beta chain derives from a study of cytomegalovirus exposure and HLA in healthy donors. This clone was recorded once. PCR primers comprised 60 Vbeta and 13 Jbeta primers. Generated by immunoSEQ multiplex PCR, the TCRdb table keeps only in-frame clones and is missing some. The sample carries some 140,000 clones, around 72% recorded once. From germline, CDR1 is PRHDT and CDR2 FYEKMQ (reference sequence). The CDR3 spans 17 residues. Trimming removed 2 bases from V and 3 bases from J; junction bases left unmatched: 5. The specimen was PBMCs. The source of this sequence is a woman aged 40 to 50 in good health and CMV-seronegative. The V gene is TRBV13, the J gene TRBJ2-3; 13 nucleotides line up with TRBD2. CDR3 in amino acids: CASSLRTSGGSTDTQYF. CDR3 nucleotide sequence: TGTGCCAGCAGCTTAAGGACTAGCGGGGGATCGACAGATACGCAGTATTTT. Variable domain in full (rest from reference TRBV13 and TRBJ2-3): AAGVIQSPRHLIKEKRETATLKCYPIPRHDTVYWYQQGPGQDPQFLISFYEKMQSDKGSIPDRFSAQQFSDYHSELNMSSLELGDSALYFCASSLRTSGGSTDTQYFGPGTRLTVL.